The TCR beta chain under discussion was sequenced for a study of blood T cells in healthy people across ages. This clonotype has ten or more counts. Trimming shortened V by 6 bases and J by 6 bases, and 5 bases separated the two germline ends. This CDR3 is 10 amino acids long. A second PCR, run for roughly 7 to 12 cycles, used a sample-barcoded 5' primer plus a J-beta primer mix. Every cDNA molecule bore a tag from a template-switch adaptor containing 12 random nucleotides. TCRdb reanalysed the 5' RACE reads using MiXCR and keeps one entry per CDR3 protein. The repertoire holds more than 800,000 distinct CDR3 sequences, around 28% seen once, with 15% to 20% in the top ten.

The V and J genes are TRBV12-3 or TRBV12-4 and TRBJ1-2; D is unresolved. Sequencing was carried out using blood. The receptor was isolated from a woman older than 75 in good health. For the CDR3, the DNA is TGTGCCAGCAGCAAAAATGGCTACACCTTC. It specifies CASSKNGYTF.